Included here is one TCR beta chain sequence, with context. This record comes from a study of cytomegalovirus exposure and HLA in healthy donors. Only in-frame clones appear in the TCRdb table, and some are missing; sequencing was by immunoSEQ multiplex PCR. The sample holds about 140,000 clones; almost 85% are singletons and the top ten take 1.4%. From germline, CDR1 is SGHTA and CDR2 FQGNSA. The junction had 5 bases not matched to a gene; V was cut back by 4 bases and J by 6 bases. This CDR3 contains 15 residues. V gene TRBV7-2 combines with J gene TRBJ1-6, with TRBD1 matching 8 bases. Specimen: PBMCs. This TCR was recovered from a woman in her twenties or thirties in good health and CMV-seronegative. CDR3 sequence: CASSSRGLGNSPLHF. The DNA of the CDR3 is TGTGCCAGCAGCTCCAGGGGGCTGGGTAATTCACCCCTCCACTTT. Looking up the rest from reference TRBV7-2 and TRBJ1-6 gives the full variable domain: GAGVSQSPSNKVTEKGKDVELRCDPISGHTALYWYRQSLGQGLEFLIYFQGNSAPDKSGLPSDRFSAERTGGSVSTLTIQRTQQEDSAVYLCASSSRGLGNSPLHFGNGTRLTVT.